The 30 T cell receptor beta chains presented below share a single source sample, sequenced in a study of blood T cell repertoires in COVID-19. TCRdb's table, derived via immunoSEQ multiplex PCR, lists solely in-frame clones and lacks some. The sample has roughly 220,000 clones; about 80% are singletons. The sequencing sample was made of PBMCs or T cells enriched from blood (not recorded which). The receptor set was obtained from a middle-aged woman with acute COVID-19.

This chain connects TRBV3-1 (or the pseudogene TRBV3-2) to TRBJ1-1, with a possible D match to TRBD1 (5 bases). This CDR3 has 13 amino acids. CDR1 and CDR2 (germline): LGHDT, YNNKEL (reference sequence). V was pared by 4 bases and J by 5 bases, with 11 bases between. CDR3 DNA: TGTGCCAGCAGCCCCGGACAAGGAACTGAAGCTTTCTTT. Amino acid sequence: CASSPGQGTEAFF.

The CDR3 loop reads CASSLTARGTTDTQYF. As DNA, the CDR3 is TGTGCCAGCAGCTTAACTGCTAGGGGGACCACAGATACGCAGTATTTT. The V call is TRBV7-3, the J call TRBJ2-3; perhaps TRBD1 as D (6 bases). Trimming stripped 0 bases from V and 2 bases from J, with 12 bases between. Germline loops: CDR1 SGHTA, CDR2 FQGTGA. The CDR3 totals 16 residues.

This clone was seen just once. This sequence joins TRBV24-1 and TRBJ2-7; possible D gene TRBD1, 5 bases. Trimming took off 3 bases at V and 3 bases at J, with 8 bases between the two ends. The CDR3 runs to 13 residues. CDR1 is KGHDR and CDR2 is SFDVKD in the germline V gene. The CDR3 spells CATSDGHYYEQYF. The CDR3 nucleotides read TGTGCCACCAGTGATGGACATTACTACGAGCAGTACTTC.

The chain is built from TRBV19 and TRBJ1-2; 7 bases are a match to TRBD1. Germline CDR1 LNHDA, CDR2 SQIVND (reference sequence). This CDR3 spans 15 amino acids. Losses at the gene ends were 3 bases for V and 7 bases for J; bases not matched to a gene: 11. This chain's CDR3 is CASSISRQGFVGYTF. The CDR3 DNA follows: TGTGCCAGTAGTATCAGCCGACAGGGTTTTGTTGGCTACACCTTC.

The chain has TRBV11-1 and TRBJ2-7; 11 bases are shared with TRBD2. The V gene's germline CDR1 is SGHAT and CDR2 FQDESV (reference sequence). V trimming: 1 base; J trimming: 6 bases; junction bases outside the gene matches: 2. The CDR3 spans 14 residues. CDR3 bases: TGTGCCAGCAGCTTAGTAGGACTAGCGGGCGAGCAGTACTTC. It yields the protein CASSLVGLAGEQYF.

This clone appeared a few times. The chain employs TRBV4-1 and TRBJ2-1; TRBD2 agrees at 8 bases. J gave up 0 bases and V 2 bases, and 9 bases lay outside the gene matches. This CDR3 has 18 residues. The germline V gene has CDR1 MGHRA and CDR2 YSYEKL. The CDR3 region is CASSQRAAGASSYNEQFF. The CDR3 coding sequence is TGCGCCAGCAGCCAAAGGGCAGCGGGGGCCAGCTCCTACAATGAGCAGTTCTTC.

This chain connects TRBV19 to TRBJ2-5, with 7 bases identical to TRBD2. Germline V CDR1 and CDR2: LNHDA, SQIVND (reference sequence). The CDR3 spans 14 residues. The V gene end was trimmed by 1 base and the J gene end by 2 bases; junction bases not matched to a gene: 1. In nucleotides, the CDR3 is TGTGCCAGTAGTATAGGGGACTATCAAGAGACCCAGTACTTC. Protein: CASSIGDYQETQYF.

The chain carries TRBV5-1 and TRBJ1-6; TRBD1 agrees at 7 bases. The V gene's germline CDR1 is SGHRS and CDR2 YFSETQ. V was pared by 5 bases and J by 10 bases, with 9 bases of the junction left unmatched. The CDR3 loop spans 14 amino acids. The CDR3: CASRLTGFDSPLHF. The CDR3 coding sequence is TGCGCCAGCAGACTGACAGGGTTCGACTCACCCCTCCACTTT.

The chain couples TRBV5-1 to TRBJ2-3, with 9 bases fitting TRBD1. Germline CDR1 SGHRS, CDR2 YFSETQ. The junction had 14 bases not matched to a gene; V was cut back by 4 bases and J by 5 bases. CDR3 length: 17 residues. The CDR3: CASSPPGTGSGKDTQYF. As DNA, the CDR3 is TGCGCCAGCAGCCCCCCCGGGACAGGGTCCGGAAAAGATACGCAGTATTTT.

This chain uses TRBV29-1 with TRBJ2-1, with TRBD2 identical over 8 bases. Germline V gene sequence: CDR1 SQVTM, CDR2 ANQGSEA. J gave up 9 bases and V 7 bases, and 14 bases lay outside the gene matches. This CDR3 is built from 14 residues. CDR3 protein: CSAEAPGRGGEQFF. The CDR3 DNA reads TGCAGCGCCGAAGCCCCGGGACGGGGGGGTGAGCAGTTCTTC.

V is TRBV18 and J is TRBJ1-1; TRBD1 is a possible D gene (6 bases). The CDR3 contains 14 residues. V was clipped by 6 bases and J by 1 base, with 12 bases between them. Per germline, CDR1 KGHSH and CDR2 LQKENI. For the CDR3, the DNA is TGTGCCAGCTCTCTGGACAGCCGGAACACTGAAGCTTTCTTT. It translates to CASSLDSRNTEAFF.

The rearrangement links TRBV18 to TRBJ1-4; D ambiguous. The CDR3 loop spans 13 amino acids. V shed 3 bases and J shed 7 bases, with 9 bases lying between them. Germline V CDR1 and CDR2: KGHSH, LQKENI. The CDR3 protein is CASSPPPSEKLFF. The CDR3, as DNA: TGTGCCAGCTCACCGCCACCGAGTGAAAAACTGTTTTTT. The full variable domain, in which reference TRBV18 and TRBJ1-4 provide the parts outside the CDR3, is NAGVMQNPRHLVRRRGQEARLRCSPMKGHSHVYWYRQLPEEGLKFMVYLQKENIIDESGMPKERFSAEFPKEGPSILRIQQVVRGDSAAYFCASSPPPSEKLFFGSGTQLSVL.

The V and J genes are TRBV29-1 and TRBJ1-2, with 7 bases aligning to TRBD1. Germline CDR1 and CDR2: SQVTM and ANQGSEA. This CDR3 spans 15 amino acids. V was clipped by 7 bases and J by 0 bases; unmatched bases: 11. The CDR3 sequence is CSAGGQSTSNYGYTF. Here the CDR3 DNA reads TGCAGCGCCGGGGGACAGTCAACTTCTAACTATGGCTACACCTTC.

This clone has more than one count but fewer than ten. CDR3 bases: TGTGCCACCAGTGACCCTACTAGCGGCGAGATGTCCGGGGAGCTGTTTTTT. Its translation: CATSDPTSGEMSGELFF. The rearrangement uses TRBV24-1 and TRBJ2-2; TRBD2 aligns across 8 bases. Germline CDR1 and CDR2: KGHDR and SFDVKD. The CDR3 is made up of 17 amino acids. Unmatched junction bases numbered 12, after V lost 4 bases and J lost 6 bases.

The rearrangement links TRBV3-1 (or the pseudogene TRBV3-2) to TRBJ1-1, with 7 bases identical to TRBD1. The J segment lost 0 bases and the V segment lost 1 base, leaving 11 bases of the junction unmatched. Per germline, CDR1 LGHDT and CDR2 YNNKEL (reference sequence). The CDR3 covers 18 residues. CDR3 amino acids: CASSQVPQGHFMNTEAFF. CDR3 bases: TGTGCCAGCAGCCAAGTCCCACAGGGGCATTTTATGAACACTGAAGCTTTCTTT.

The chain links TRBV20-1 to TRBJ2-3; D gene unclear. The germline gives CDR1 DFQATT, CDR2 SNEGSKA (reference sequence). V shed 3 bases and J shed 2 bases, with 9 bases lying between them. There are 13 residues in the CDR3. The CDR3 DNA reads TGCAGTGCTAGTCCACAAACCACAGATACGCAGTATTTT. Translated, it gives CSASPQTTDTQYF.

There are a few counts of this clone. The chain carries TRBV15 and TRBJ1-3; TRBD1 matches 7 bases. V lost 3 bases, J lost 2 bases, and 4 bases stayed unmatched. This CDR3 spans 15 amino acids. In germline, CDR1 is LNHNV, CDR2 YYDKDF (reference sequence). CDR3 region: CATSRPGTAGNTIYF. CDR3 nucleotide sequence: TGTGCCACCAGCAGGCCCGGGACAGCTGGAAACACCATATATTTT.

V gene TRBV7-9 combines with J gene TRBJ1-1; tentatively, D is TRBD1 (6 bases). This CDR3 spans 16 amino acids. Germline lookup yields CDR1 SEHNR and CDR2 FQNEAQ (reference sequence). The V end lost 1 base, the J end lost 1 base, and 13 bases lay between the germline ends. The CDR3 DNA reads TGTGCCAGCAGCTTAGATGGGGGCCGGGGGAACACTGAAGCTTTCTTT. Translating gives CASSLDGGRGNTEAFF.

The rearrangement joins TRBV6-6 to TRBJ1-2; D perhaps matches TRBD1 (5 bases). The CDR3 loop spans 14 amino acids. V was clipped by 3 bases and J by 0 bases, with 8 bases between them. CDR1 and CDR2 (germline): MNHNY, SVGAGI (reference sequence). The DNA for the CDR3 is TGTGCCAGCAGTTATGGGGCGTCTAACTATGGCTACACCTTC. It specifies CASSYGASNYGYTF.

The rearrangement uses TRBV9 and TRBJ1-1; D is perhaps TRBD1 (6 bases). Trimming took 1 base from V and 5 from J, leaving 24 bases between them. Germline CDR1 reads SGDLS; CDR2 reads YYNGEE. The CDR3 is 18 residues long. In DNA, the CDR3 is TGTGCCAGCAGCGTAAGGAGCAGGGGCGCCCTTGATCAAACTGAAGCTTTCTTT. Its translation is CASSVRSRGALDQTEAFF. Full variable domain (missing parts from reference TRBV9 and TRBJ1-1): DSGVTQTPKHLITATGQRVTLRCSPRSGDLSVYWYQQSLDQGLQFLIQYYNGEERAKGNILERFSAQQFPDLHSELNLSSLELGDSALYFCASSVRSRGALDQTEAFFGQGTRLTVV.

The chain recombines TRBV7-2 with TRBJ2-3; D perhaps matches TRBD1 (6 bases). Germline CDR1 and CDR2: SGHTA and FQGNSA. The CDR3 consists of 16 residues. The V and J ends lost 5 bases and 1 base respectively, with 16 bases between them. In DNA, the CDR3 is TGTGCCAGCAGCCCGCAGGGGCCGTGGGGCACAGATACGCAGTATTTT. Amino acids: CASSPQGPWGTDTQYF.

CDR3 residues: CSASPGSLNTEAFF. DNA for the CDR3: TGCAGTGCTAGTCCGGGTTCTCTGAACACTGAAGCTTTCTTT. The rearrangement joins TRBV20-1 to TRBJ1-1; D is uncertain. The CDR3 spans 14 residues. The germline V gene has CDR1 DFQATT and CDR2 SNEGSKA (reference sequence). The V end lost 3 bases, the J end lost 0 bases, and 11 bases lay between the germline ends.

Regarding this clone: Additional DNA sequences in this sample encode the identical CDR3. V usage is TRBV19 and J usage is TRBJ2-4; perhaps TRBD2 as D (6 bases). The CDR3 extends over 15 amino acids. Trimming cost V 5 bases and J 1 base, with 12 bases left between them. Germline CDR1 reads LNHDA; CDR2 reads SQIVND (reference sequence). This CDR3 reads CASSWGERAKNIQYF. CDR3 DNA sequence: TGTGCCAGTAGTTGGGGGGAGAGGGCCAAAAACATTCAGTACTTC.

The V gene is TRBV7-8, the J gene TRBJ1-1, with TRBD1 matching over 11 bases. With 5 bases clipped from V and 0 bases from J, the junction kept 5 bases outside the gene matches. This CDR3 is built from 16 residues. Germline V gene sequence: CDR1 SGHVS, CDR2 FQNEAQ. As DNA, the CDR3 is TGTGCCAGCAGCCAGGGACAGGGGGGGATGAACACTGAAGCTTTCTTT. Translation gives CASSQGQGGMNTEAFF.

This clone was recorded only once. The rearrangement uses TRBV15 and TRBJ1-5; D may be TRBD1 (5 bases). The CDR3 totals 15 residues. Per the germline V gene, CDR1 is LNHNV and CDR2 is YYDKDF (reference sequence). Trimming removed 3 bases at V and 5 bases at J, with 14 bases between. For the CDR3, the DNA is TGTGCCACCAGCAGTTATGGGGCCGTGGATCAGCCCCAGCATTTT. It codes for CATSSYGAVDQPQHF.

The chain links TRBV12-3 or TRBV12-4 to TRBJ2-5; D is ambiguous. The ends were cut back, 6 bases at V and 4 bases at J, with 12 bases in the middle. The CDR3 is 13 residues long. CDR3 sequence reads: CASSVHPRETQYF. CDR3 DNA: TGTGCCAGCAGCGTTCATCCTAGAGAGACCCAGTACTTC.

The chain couples TRBV19 to TRBJ1-2; TRBD1 matches 12 bases. V lost 6 bases to trimming and J lost 3 bases; unmatched junction nucleotides: 8. The CDR3 spans 16 residues. Germline V gene lookup returns CDR1 LNHDA and CDR2 SQIVND (reference sequence). This CDR3 is CASRGDRGLHDYGYTF. CDR3 in DNA: TGTGCCAGTAGGGGGGACAGGGGGCTACACGACTATGGCTACACCTTC.

The gene calls are TRBV27 and TRBJ1-4; TRBD1 agrees at 7 bases. Per germline, CDR1 MNHEY and CDR2 SMNVEV (reference sequence). CDR3 length: 13 residues. V dropped 5 bases and J dropped 8; count of bases not matched to a gene: 5. The CDR3, as DNA: TGTGCCAGCAGTAGACAGGGTTTGGAAAAACTGTTTTTT. The encoded protein is CASSRQGLEKLFF.

For the CDR3, the DNA is TGCACCAGCAGCCAAGGGACAGGACCTACGGAAGGGCAGTACTTC. It codes for CTSSQGTGPTEGQYF. The rearrangement joins TRBV1 to TRBJ2-7; the D call in the table, TRBD1, was not verified against the DNA. TRBV1 is a pseudogene segment. The CDR3 sequence is 15 residues long.

The chain has TRBV19 and TRBJ2-5; D unclear. The CDR3 spans 15 residues. The germline CDR1 and CDR2 sequences are LNHDA and SQIVND (reference sequence). V lost 1 base, J lost 1 base, and 10 bases lay in between. CDR3 loop: CASSIGGATQETQYF. Here the CDR3 DNA reads TGTGCCAGTAGTATAGGTGGAGCCACCCAAGAGACCCAGTACTTC.